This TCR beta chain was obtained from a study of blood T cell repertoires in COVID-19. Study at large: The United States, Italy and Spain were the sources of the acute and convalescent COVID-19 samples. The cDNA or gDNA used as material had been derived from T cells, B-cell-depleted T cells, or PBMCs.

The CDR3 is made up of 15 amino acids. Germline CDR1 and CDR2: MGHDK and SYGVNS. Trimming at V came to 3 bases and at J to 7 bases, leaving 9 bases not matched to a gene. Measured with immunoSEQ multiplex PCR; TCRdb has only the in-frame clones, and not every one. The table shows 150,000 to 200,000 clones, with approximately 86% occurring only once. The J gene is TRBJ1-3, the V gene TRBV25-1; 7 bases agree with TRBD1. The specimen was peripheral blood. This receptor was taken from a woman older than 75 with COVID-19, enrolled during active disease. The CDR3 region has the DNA TGTGCCAGCAGTGAGCTACAGGGGTTTGGGAACACCATATATTTT. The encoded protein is CASSELQGFGNTIYF.